The 17 T cell receptor beta chains below all came from one sample that was sequenced in a study of T cell responses to AZD1222 COVID-19 vaccine. Clones were read by immunoSEQ multiplex PCR, and TCRdb kept only the in-frame ones, dropping some. The data contain some 90,000 clones, about 89% of them singletons. The sample in question was peripheral blood, obtained on day 0 of AZD1222 vaccination. The receptors were sampled from an adult in good health.

This clone is a singleton in its sample. This chain links TRBV6-5 with TRBJ2-1; 11 nucleotides match TRBD2. Trimming cost V 7 bases and J 6 bases; bases outside gene matches: 5. The CDR3 has 14 amino acids. Germline CDR1 is MNHEY and CDR2 is SVGAGI. The CDR3 spells CASKISGGANEQFF. In nucleotides, the CDR3 is TGTGCCAGCAAGATTAGCGGGGGGGCCAATGAGCAGTTCTTC.

The chain is built from TRBV5-6 and TRBJ1-2, with TRBD1 matching 8 bases. In germline, CDR1 is SGHDT, CDR2 YYEEEE. The CDR3 has 14 amino acids. V lost 4 bases and J lost 8; bases outside the gene matches: 10. DNA of the CDR3: TGTGCCAGCAGCCCGGACAGGGACCCACGGGGCTACACCTTC. As protein: CASSPDRDPRGYTF.

The V call is TRBV6-5, the J call TRBJ2-2; D call uncertain. The germline gives CDR1 MNHEY, CDR2 SVGAGI. V was clipped by 7 bases and J by 3 bases, with 9 bases between them. This CDR3 region has 13 residues. The chain's CDR3 is CASTRQYTGELFF. The DNA of the CDR3 is TGTGCCAGCACAAGGCAGTACACCGGGGAGCTGTTTTTT.

V is TRBV13 and J is TRBJ1-1; D is undetermined. V dropped 5 bases and J dropped 1 base, with 11 bases sitting between them. This CDR3 contains 14 residues. The V gene's germline CDR1 is PRHDT and CDR2 FYEKMQ (reference sequence). This CDR3 reads CASSRRYRNTEAFF. CDR3 DNA sequence: TGTGCCAGCAGCCGCCGCTATAGGAACACTGAAGCTTTCTTT.

The table lists this clone with a count of one. The V call is TRBV28, the J call TRBJ1-2; 9 nucleotides align to TRBD1. This CDR3 spans 16 amino acids. The germline V gene has CDR1 MDHEN and CDR2 SYDVKM. The V segment lost 4 bases and the J segment 8 bases; nucleotides outside the gene matches: 14. The CDR3 DNA reads TGTGCCAGCAGTTCATTGAGGGACAGGGCCTTAAACGGCTACACCTTC. This translates into CASSSLRDRALNGYTF.

The chain uses TRBV9 and TRBJ2-1, with D perhaps TRBD2 (6 bases). V lost 0 bases, J lost 5 bases, and 18 bases lay in between. Germline CDR1 SGDLS, CDR2 YYNGEE. The CDR3 covers 17 residues. CDR3 sequence (DNA): TGTGCCAGCAGCGTAGGCTGGGGGACTTCGGGGGACAATGAGCAGTTCTTC. Translation gives CASSVGWGTSGDNEQFF.

This chain links TRBV7-2 with TRBJ2-3, with no clear D. The length of the CDR3 is 14 residues. Trimming cost V 2 bases and J 4 bases, with 10 bases left between them. CDR1 is SGHTA and CDR2 is FQGNSA in the germline V gene. CDR3 DNA: TGTGCCAGCAGCTTACTGTCGGTCGCAGATACGCAGTATTTT. This encodes CASSLLSVADTQYF.

The rearrangement uses TRBV24-1 and TRBJ1-1; possibly TRBD1 for D (6 bases). CDR3 length: 13 amino acids. V shed 7 bases and J shed 2 bases, with 10 bases lying between them. Looked up from germline, CDR1 is KGHDR and CDR2 is SFDVKD. The CDR3 DNA is TGTGCCACCAGCCCGGACAGAAACACTGAAGCTTTCTTT. It is translated as CATSPDRNTEAFF.

This clone occurred a few times. The chain is built from TRBV30 and TRBJ2-2; TRBD1 aligns across 9 bases. CDR3 length: 15 residues. Per germline, CDR1 GTSNPN and CDR2 SVGIG (reference sequence). The V gene end was trimmed by 0 bases and the J gene end by 6 bases; junction bases not matched to a gene: 5. The CDR3 loop is CAWSVGTGLPGELFF. CDR3 DNA sequence: TGTGCCTGGAGTGTAGGGACAGGGTTACCCGGGGAGCTGTTTTTT. The whole variable domain, remainder taken from reference TRBV30 and TRBJ2-2, is SQTIHQWPATLVQPVGSPLSLECTVEGTSNPNLYWYRQAAGRGLQLLFYSVGIGQISSEVPQNLSASRPQDRQFILSSKKLLLSDSGFYLCAWSVGTGLPGELFFGEGSRLTVL.

This chain uses TRBV2 with TRBJ2-1; TRBD2 matches at 14 bases. CDR1 is SNHLY, CDR2 FYNNEI, per germline. The junction had 8 bases not matched to a gene; V was cut back by 7 bases and J by 9 bases. The CDR3 extends over 15 amino acids. CDR3 amino acids: CASTTGLAGGGEQFF. The CDR3 DNA follows: TGTGCCAGCACCACCGGACTAGCGGGAGGAGGTGAGCAGTTCTTC.

The chain employs TRBV4-2 and TRBJ2-1, with D possibly being TRBD1 (5 bases). The CDR3 runs to 16 residues. The V end was cut by 0 bases, the J end by 2 bases, with 11 bases between. Germline V CDR1 and CDR2: LGHNA, YNFKEQ. DNA of the CDR3: TGTGCCAGCAGCCAAGAATCCAGGGCCCCCTACAATGAGCAGTTCTTC. It is translated as CASSQESRAPYNEQFF.

The chain recombines TRBV7-2 with TRBJ2-7, with 7 nucleotides matching TRBD2. Trimming removed 1 base from V and 3 bases from J; junction bases left unmatched: 3. This CDR3 is 14 amino acids long. Germline V CDR1 and CDR2: SGHTA, FQGNSA. As DNA, the CDR3 is TGTGCCAGCAGCTTAGTGTCGGGGGGCTACGAGCAGTACTTC. This gives the protein CASSLVSGGYEQYF.

V gene TRBV7-8 combines with J gene TRBJ1-2, with D unresolved. V was pared by 5 bases and J by 2 bases, with 12 bases between. The CDR3 length is 14 residues. Germline V gene sequence: CDR1 SGHVS, CDR2 FQNEAQ. The CDR3 loop reads CASSPRTVNYGYTF. CDR3 nucleotide sequence: TGTGCCAGCAGCCCGAGGACGGTGAACTATGGCTACACCTTC.

The chain uses TRBV3-1 (or the pseudogene TRBV3-2) and TRBJ2-7; TRBD2 matches 9 bases. The CDR3 contains 11 residues. The germline CDR1 and CDR2 sequences are LGHDT and YNNKEL (reference sequence). The ends lost 5 bases at V and 13 bases at J; junction bases unmatched: 6. The CDR3 DNA sequence: TGTGCCAGCAGCGACCTAGCGGGGCTTTACTTC. Protein product: CASSDLAGLYF.

The rearrangement uses TRBV4-3 and TRBJ2-4; D could derive from TRBD1 or TRBD2 (5 bases each). The V and J ends lost 6 bases and 6 bases respectively, with 9 bases between them. The CDR3 has 12 amino acids. Germline CDR1 reads LGHNA; CDR2 reads YSLEER. Here the CDR3 reads CASRGVGNIQYF. In nucleotides, the CDR3 is TGCGCCAGCAGGGGGGTCGGAAACATTCAGTACTTC.

This chain joins TRBV7-9 and TRBJ2-1; 7 nucleotides match TRBD1. J lost 7 bases, V lost 5 bases, and 8 bases had no gene match. The CDR3 has 14 residues. Germline V gene data show CDR1 as SEHNR and CDR2 as FQNEAQ (reference sequence). CDR3 in DNA: TGTGCCAGCAGCCTCTTGACAGGGAGTAATGAGCAGTTCTTC. Protein: CASSLLTGSNEQFF. Complete variable domain (other parts from reference TRBV7-9 and TRBJ2-1): DTGVSQNPRHKITKRGQNVTFRCDPISEHNRLYWYRQTLGQGPEFLTYFQNEAQLEKSRLLSDRFSAERPKGSFSTLEIQRTEQGDSAMYLCASSLLTGSNEQFFGPGTRLTVL.

The chain couples TRBV10-3 to TRBJ2-2; 7 bases agree with TRBD1. V was pared by 3 bases and J by 8 bases, with 9 bases of the junction left unmatched. Germline assignment: CDR1 ENHRY and CDR2 SYGVKD. The CDR3 spans 15 residues. The CDR3 sequence is CAISDPTGIGGELFF. The CDR3 DNA follows: TGTGCCATCAGTGACCCGACAGGGATAGGAGGGGAGCTGTTTTTT.